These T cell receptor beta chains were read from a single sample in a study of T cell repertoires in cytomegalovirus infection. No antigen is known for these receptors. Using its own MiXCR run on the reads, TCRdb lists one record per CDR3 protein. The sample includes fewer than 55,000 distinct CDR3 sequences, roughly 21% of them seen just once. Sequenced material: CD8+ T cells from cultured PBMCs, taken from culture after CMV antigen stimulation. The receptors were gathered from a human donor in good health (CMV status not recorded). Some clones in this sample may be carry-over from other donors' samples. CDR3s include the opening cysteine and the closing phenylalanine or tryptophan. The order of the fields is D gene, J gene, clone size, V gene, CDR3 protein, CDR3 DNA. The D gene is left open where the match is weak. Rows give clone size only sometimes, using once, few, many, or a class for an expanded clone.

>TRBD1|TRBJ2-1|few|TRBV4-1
CASSDGGQDYNEQFF
TGCGCCAGCAGCGACGGGGGACAGGACTACAATGAGCAGTTCTTC
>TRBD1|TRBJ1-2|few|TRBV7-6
CASSLAGTGDGYTF
TGTGCCAGCAGCTTAGCTGGGACAGGGGATGGCTACACCTTC
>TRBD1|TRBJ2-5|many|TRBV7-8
CASSAWDRPLTQYF
TGTGCCAGCAGCGCATGGGACAGACCTCTAACCCAGTACTTC
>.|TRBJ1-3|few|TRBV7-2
CASCRGPGNTIYF
TGTGCCAGCTGCCGGGGACCCGGAAACACCATATATTTT
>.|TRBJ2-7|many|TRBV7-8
CASSSGDGSSYEQYF
TGTGCCAGCAGCTCTGGGGACGGTAGCTCCTACGAGCAGTACTTC
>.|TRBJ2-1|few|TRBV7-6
CASSSDSPYNEQFF
TGTGCCAGCAGCTCGGACAGCCCCTACAATGAGCAGTTCTTC
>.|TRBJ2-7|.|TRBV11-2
CASSLVQGIRTYEQYF
TGTGCCAGCAGCTTGGTCCAGGGGATTAGGACCTACGAGCAGTACTTC
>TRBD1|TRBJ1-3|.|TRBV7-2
CASSDRGLGNTIYF
TGTGCCAGCTCCGACAGGGGGCTCGGAAACACCATATATTTT
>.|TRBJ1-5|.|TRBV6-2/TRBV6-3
CASSLQGYSNQPQHF
TGTGCCAGCAGCCTTCAGGGATACAGCAATCAGCCCCAGCATTTT
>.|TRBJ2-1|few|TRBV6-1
CASSFEVGQGLDEQFF
TGTGCCAGCAGTTTTGAAGTAGGGCAGGGGCTGGATGAGCAGTTCTTC
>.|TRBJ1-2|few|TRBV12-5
CASGLLRGEENYGYTF
TGTGCTAGTGGTTTGCTAAGGGGCGAGGAAAACTATGGCTACACCTTC
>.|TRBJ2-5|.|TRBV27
CASSLSGGTYQETQYF
TGTGCCAGCAGTTTATCCGGAGGGACTTACCAAGAGACCCAGTACTTC
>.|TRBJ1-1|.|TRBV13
CASSRGMNTEAFF
TGTGCCAGCAGCAGGGGCATGAACACTGAAGCTTTCTTT
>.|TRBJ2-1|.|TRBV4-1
CASSWGGVMNEQFF
TGCGCCAGCAGCTGGGGCGGGGTTATGAATGAGCAGTTCTTC
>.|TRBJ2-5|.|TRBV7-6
CASSPPGGSYETQYF
TGTGCCAGCAGCCCCCCAGGCGGCAGCTATGAGACCCAGTACTTC
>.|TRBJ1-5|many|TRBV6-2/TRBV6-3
CASSGGLNQPQHF
TGTGCCAGCAGCGGTGGACTCAATCAGCCCCAGCATTTT
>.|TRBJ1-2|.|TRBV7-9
CASSSPGRNYGYTF
TGTGCCAGCAGCTCTCCAGGGCGTAACTATGGCTACACCTTC
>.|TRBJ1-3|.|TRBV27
CASRESPGNTIYF
TGTGCCAGCAGAGAATCTCCTGGAAACACCATATATTTT
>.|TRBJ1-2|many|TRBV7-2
CASSLCPPCGYTF
TGTGCCAGCAGCTTATGTCCCCCATGTGGCTACACCTTC
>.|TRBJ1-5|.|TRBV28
CASSLGQYSNQPQHF
TGTGCCAGCAGTCTAGGACAGTATAGCAATCAGCCCCAGCATTTT
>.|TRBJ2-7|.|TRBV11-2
CASSLGHPYEQYF
TGTGCCAGCAGCTTGGGACATCCCTACGAGCAGTACTTC
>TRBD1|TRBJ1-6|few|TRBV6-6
CASSHRTTGERNSPLHF
TGTGCCAGCAGTCACCGAACCACAGGGGAGAGAAATTCACCCCTCCACTTT
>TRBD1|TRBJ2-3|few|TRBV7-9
CASSSKPGQLTDTQYF
TGTGCCAGCAGCTCTAAACCGGGACAGCTTACAGATACGCAGTATTTT